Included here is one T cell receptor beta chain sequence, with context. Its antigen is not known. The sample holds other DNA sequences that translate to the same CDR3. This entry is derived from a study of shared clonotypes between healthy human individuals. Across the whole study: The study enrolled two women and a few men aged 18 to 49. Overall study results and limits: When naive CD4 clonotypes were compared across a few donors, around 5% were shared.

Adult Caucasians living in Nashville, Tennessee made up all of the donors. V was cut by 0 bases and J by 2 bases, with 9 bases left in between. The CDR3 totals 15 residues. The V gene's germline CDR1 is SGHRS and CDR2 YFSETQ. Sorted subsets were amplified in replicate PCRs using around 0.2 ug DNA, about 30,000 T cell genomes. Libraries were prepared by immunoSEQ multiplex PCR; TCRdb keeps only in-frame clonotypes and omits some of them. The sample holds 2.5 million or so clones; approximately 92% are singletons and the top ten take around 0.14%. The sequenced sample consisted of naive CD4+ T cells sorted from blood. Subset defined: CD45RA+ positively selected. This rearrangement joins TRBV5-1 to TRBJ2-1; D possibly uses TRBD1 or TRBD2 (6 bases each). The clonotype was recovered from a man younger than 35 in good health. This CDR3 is CASSLVGGPYNEQFF. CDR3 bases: TGCGCCAGCAGCTTGGTAGGGGGGCCCTACAATGAGCAGTTCTTC.